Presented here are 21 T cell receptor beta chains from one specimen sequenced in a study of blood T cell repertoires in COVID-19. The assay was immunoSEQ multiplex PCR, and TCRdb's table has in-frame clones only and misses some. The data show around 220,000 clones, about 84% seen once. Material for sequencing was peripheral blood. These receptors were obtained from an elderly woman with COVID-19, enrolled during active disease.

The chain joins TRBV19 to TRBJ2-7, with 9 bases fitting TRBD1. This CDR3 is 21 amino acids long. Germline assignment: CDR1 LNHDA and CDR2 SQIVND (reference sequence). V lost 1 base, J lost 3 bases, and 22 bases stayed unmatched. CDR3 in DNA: TGTGCCAGTAGTATAGGAAAACTAAGGACAGGGGTCTTACTACTCATCTACGAGCAGTACTTC. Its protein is CASSIGKLRTGVLLLIYEQYF.

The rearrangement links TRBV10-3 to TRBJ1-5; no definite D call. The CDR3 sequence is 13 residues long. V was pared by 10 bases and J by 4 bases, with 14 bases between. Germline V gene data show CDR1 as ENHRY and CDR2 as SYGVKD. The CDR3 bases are TGTGCCACCCGGTCGAGGGAAAATCAGCCCCAGCATTTT. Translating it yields CATRSRENQPQHF.

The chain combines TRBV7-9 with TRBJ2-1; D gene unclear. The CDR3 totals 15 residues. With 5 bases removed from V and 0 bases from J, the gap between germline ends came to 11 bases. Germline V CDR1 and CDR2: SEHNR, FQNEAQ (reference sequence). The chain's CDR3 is CASSPLGSSYNEQFF. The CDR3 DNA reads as TGTGCCAGCAGCCCCCTTGGCAGCTCCTACAATGAGCAGTTCTTC.

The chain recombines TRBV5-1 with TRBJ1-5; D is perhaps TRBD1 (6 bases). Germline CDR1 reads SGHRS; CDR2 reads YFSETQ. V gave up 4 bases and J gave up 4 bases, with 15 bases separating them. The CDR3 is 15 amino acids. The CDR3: CASSATGDINQPQHF. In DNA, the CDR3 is TGCGCCAGCAGCGCCACCGGGGACATTAATCAGCCCCAGCATTTT. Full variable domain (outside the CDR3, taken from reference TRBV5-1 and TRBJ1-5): KAGVTQTPRYLIKTRGQQVTLSCSPISGHRSVSWYQQTPGQGLQFLFEYFSETQRNKGNFPGRFSGRQFSNSRSEMNVSTLELGDSALYLCASSATGDINQPQHFGDGTRLSIL.

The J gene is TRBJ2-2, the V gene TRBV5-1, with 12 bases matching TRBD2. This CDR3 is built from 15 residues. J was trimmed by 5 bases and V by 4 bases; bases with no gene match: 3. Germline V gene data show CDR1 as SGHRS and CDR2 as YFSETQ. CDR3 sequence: CASSVTSGRTGELFF. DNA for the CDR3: TGCGCCAGCAGCGTTACTAGCGGGAGGACCGGGGAGCTGTTTTTT.

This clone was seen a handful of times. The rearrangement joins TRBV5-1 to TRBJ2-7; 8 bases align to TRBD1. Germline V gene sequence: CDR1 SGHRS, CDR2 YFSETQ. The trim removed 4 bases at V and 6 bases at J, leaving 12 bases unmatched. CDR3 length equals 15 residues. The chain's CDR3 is CASSGNRGTLREQYF. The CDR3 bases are TGCGCCAGCAGCGGAAACAGGGGGACCCTACGCGAGCAGTACTTC.

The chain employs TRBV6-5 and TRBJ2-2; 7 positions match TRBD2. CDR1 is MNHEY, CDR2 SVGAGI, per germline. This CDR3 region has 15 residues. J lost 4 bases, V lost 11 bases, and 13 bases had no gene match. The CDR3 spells CAGARAGVSTGELFF. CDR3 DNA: TGTGCCGGCGCTCGGGCGGGGGTTTCCACCGGGGAGCTGTTTTTT.

The CDR3 nucleotides are TGTGCCACCAGTGACCCATTAGCAGGGATGAATCAGCCCCAGCATTTT. The encoded protein is CATSDPLAGMNQPQHF. The V and J genes are TRBV24-1 and TRBJ1-5; perhaps TRBD1 as D (5 bases). Between the trimmed V and J ends, which lost 4 bases and 4 bases, there was a span of 16 bases. CDR3 size: 16 residues. Germline CDR1 reads KGHDR; CDR2 reads SFDVKD.

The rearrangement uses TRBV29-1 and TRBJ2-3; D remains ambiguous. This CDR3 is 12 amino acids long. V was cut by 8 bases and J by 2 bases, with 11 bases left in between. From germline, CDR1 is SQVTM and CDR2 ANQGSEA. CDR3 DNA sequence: TGCAGCTTTTCCAGGATCACAGATACGCAGTATTTT. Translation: CSFSRITDTQYF.

The CDR3 DNA is TGTGCCAGCAGCGGGCAGGGCCCCCTATACGAGCAGTACTTC. Its translation is CASSGQGPLYEQYF. The chain recombines TRBV5-4 with TRBJ2-7; D possibly corresponds to TRBD1 (5 bases). Germline loops: CDR1 SGHNT, CDR2 YYREEE (reference sequence). V lost 4 bases, J lost 4 bases, and 15 bases lay in between. This CDR3 contains 14 residues. The whole variable domain, filled in from reference TRBV5-4 and TRBJ2-7, reads ETGVTQSPTHLIKTRGQQVTLRCSSQSGHNTVSWYQQALGQGPQFIFQYYREEENGRGNFPPRFSGLQFPNYSSELNVNALELDDSALYLCASSGQGPLYEQYFGPGTRLTVT.

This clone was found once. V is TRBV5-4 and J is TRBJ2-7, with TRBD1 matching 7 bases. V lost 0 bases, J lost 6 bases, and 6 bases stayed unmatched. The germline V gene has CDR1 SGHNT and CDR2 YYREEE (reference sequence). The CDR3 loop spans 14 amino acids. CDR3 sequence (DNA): TGTGCCAGCAGCTTGGGACAGGGCGGTGGCGAGCAGTACTTC. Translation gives CASSLGQGGGEQYF.

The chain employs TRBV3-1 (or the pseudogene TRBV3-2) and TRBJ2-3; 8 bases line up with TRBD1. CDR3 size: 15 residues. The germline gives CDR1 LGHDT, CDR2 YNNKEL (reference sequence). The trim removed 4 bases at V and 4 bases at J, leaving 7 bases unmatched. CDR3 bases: TGTGCCAGCAGCCCCCTTGGACAGGGCCCAGATACGCAGTATTTT. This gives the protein CASSPLGQGPDTQYF.

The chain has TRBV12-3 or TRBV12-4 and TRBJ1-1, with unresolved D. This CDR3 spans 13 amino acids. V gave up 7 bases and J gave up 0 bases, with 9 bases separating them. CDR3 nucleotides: TGTGCCAGCACCGTTCAGGTGAACACTGAAGCTTTCTTT. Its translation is CASTVQVNTEAFF.

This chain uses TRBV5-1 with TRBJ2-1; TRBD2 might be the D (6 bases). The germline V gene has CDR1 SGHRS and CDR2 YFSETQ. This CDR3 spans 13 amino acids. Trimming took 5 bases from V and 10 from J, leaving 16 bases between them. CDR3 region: CASSPSGTGEQFF. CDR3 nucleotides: TGCGCCAGCAGTCCTTCCGGGACTGGGGAGCAGTTCTTC.

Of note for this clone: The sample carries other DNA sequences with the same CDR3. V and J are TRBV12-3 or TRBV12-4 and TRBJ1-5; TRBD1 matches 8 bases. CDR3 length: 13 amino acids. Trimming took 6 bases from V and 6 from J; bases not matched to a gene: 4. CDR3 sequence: CASSPQGGQPQHF. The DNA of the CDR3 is TGTGCCAGCAGCCCACAGGGGGGTCAGCCCCAGCATTTT.

This CDR3 reads CASSLYPPGTGNTEAFF. Here the CDR3 DNA reads TGCGCCAGCAGCTTGTACCCCCCCGGGACAGGGAACACTGAAGCTTTCTTT. The J gene is TRBJ1-1, the V gene TRBV5-1; 8 bases map to TRBD1. The germline V gene encodes CDR1 SGHRS and CDR2 YFSETQ. The length of the CDR3 is 17 residues. V trimming: 1 base; J trimming: 1 base; junction bases outside the gene matches: 9.

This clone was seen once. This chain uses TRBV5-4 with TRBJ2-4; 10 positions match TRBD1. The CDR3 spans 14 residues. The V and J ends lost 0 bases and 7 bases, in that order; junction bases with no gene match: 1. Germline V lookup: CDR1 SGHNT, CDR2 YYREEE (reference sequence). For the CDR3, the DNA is TGTGCCAGCAGCTTGGCGGGACAGGGGAACATTCAGTACTTC. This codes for CASSLAGQGNIQYF.

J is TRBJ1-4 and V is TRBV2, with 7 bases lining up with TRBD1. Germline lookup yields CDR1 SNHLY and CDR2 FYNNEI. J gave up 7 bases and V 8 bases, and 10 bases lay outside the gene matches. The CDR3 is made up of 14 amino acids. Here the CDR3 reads CASYTAGGGEKLFF. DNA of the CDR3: TGTGCCAGCTATACAGCAGGGGGAGGTGAAAAACTGTTTTTT.

The CDR3 loop is CASGGGSLYNEQFF. The DNA for the CDR3 is TGCGCCAGTGGGGGCGGGAGCCTTTACAATGAGCAGTTCTTC. V gene TRBV5-1 combines with J gene TRBJ2-1; possibly TRBD2 for D (7 bases). CDR3 size: 14 residues. CDR1 SGHRS and CDR2 YFSETQ come from the germline V gene. V was pared by 8 bases and J by 4 bases, with 16 bases between.

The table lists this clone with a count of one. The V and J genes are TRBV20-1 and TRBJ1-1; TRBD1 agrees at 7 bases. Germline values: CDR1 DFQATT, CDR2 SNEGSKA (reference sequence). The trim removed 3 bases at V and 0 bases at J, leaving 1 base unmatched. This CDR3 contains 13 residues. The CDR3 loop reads CSASTGVNTEAFF. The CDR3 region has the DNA TGCAGTGCTAGTACAGGGGTGAACACTGAAGCTTTCTTT.

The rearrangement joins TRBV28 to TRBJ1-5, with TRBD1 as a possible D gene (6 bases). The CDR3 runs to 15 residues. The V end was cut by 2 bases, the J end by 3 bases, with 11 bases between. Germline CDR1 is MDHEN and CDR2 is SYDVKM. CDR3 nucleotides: TGTGCCAGCAGTTTAGGGGGACAAGTCAATCAGCCCCAGCATTTT. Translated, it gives CASSLGGQVNQPQHF.